This TCR beta chain was recovered during a study of memory CD4+ T cells and cytomegalovirus serostatus. Here immunoSEQ multiplex PCR was the method, and the copy in TCRdb shows in-frame clones only, minus some. Of fewer than 35,000 clones detected, about four fifths appear once; the ten largest clones hold over 0.6%. There are a few counts of this clone. Per the germline V gene, CDR1 is SNHLY and CDR2 is FYNNEI. The CDR3 contains 13 residues. V shed 6 bases, J shed 7 bases, and the junction held 7 bases outside the gene matches. Single viable CD3+CD4+CD8-CD45RO+ cells were sorted as the memory CD4+ T cells.

This sequence joins TRBV2 and TRBJ1-1; TRBD1 matches 8 bases. The receptor comes from an adult in good health and CMV-seronegative. What was sequenced was memory CD4+ T cells from blood. The CDR3 DNA is TGTGCCAGCAGCCAGGGGGCGCAGAATGAAGCTTTCTTT. It specifies CASSQGAQNEAFF.